Shown below are 8 T cell receptor beta chains from a single sample sequenced in a study of OX40 agonist ivuxolimab in advanced cancers. Repertoires were generated with immunoSEQ multiplex PCR, while TCRdb's copy carries only in-frame clones and drops some. This sample has 60,000 to 100,000 clones; around 87% occur once, and the top ten carry roughly 0.25%. Sequencing was performed on CD4+ or CD8+ T cells sorted from blood, taken in a trial of the OX40 agonist ivuxolimab. Source of these receptors: an adult with an advanced solid tumor such as melanoma, head and neck, liver or kidney cancer.

V usage is TRBV28 and J usage is TRBJ1-3; D unresolved. V dropped 6 bases and J dropped 0 bases, with 12 bases sitting between them. The germline V gene encodes CDR1 MDHEN and CDR2 SYDVKM. The CDR3 sequence is 15 residues long. The chain's CDR3 is CASRDGFRSGNTIYF. Here the CDR3 DNA reads TGTGCCAGCAGGGACGGATTTCGCTCTGGAAACACCATATATTTT.

The gene calls are TRBV2 and TRBJ1-1, with a possible D match to TRBD1 (6 bases). Between the trimmed V and J ends, which lost 3 bases and 11 bases, there was a span of 22 bases. CDR1 is SNHLY and CDR2 is FYNNEI in the germline V gene. The CDR3 sequence is 15 residues long. CDR3: CASSDRVGAPSGAFF. In DNA form, the CDR3 reads TGTGCCAGCAGTGATAGGGTGGGGGCCCCAAGTGGGGCTTTCTTT.

The V gene is TRBV9, the J gene TRBJ2-1; the D call may be TRBD1 or TRBD2 (5 bases each). Trimming shortened V by 4 bases and J by 9 bases, and 17 bases separated the two germline ends. Germline CDR1 is SGDLS and CDR2 is YYNGEE. The CDR3 consists of 14 residues. The CDR3 DNA is TGTGCCAGCAGCCTCCGGGACCCCTCCTTTGAGCAGTTCTTC. Its protein is CASSLRDPSFEQFF.

The genes are TRBV23-1 and TRBJ1-2; D is ambiguous. TRBV23-1 counts as an open reading frame of uncertain function. Deletions cut 0 bases from V and 4 bases from J, with 9 bases between. This CDR3 comprises 14 residues. The CDR3 is CASSQSRASYGYTF. Written as DNA, the CDR3 is TGCGCCAGCAGTCAATCGCGGGCCTCCTATGGCTACACCTTC.

Details on this clone: Other DNA sequences of this sample code for an identical CDR3. The chain has TRBV28 and TRBJ1-2, with D hard to call. The CDR3 spans 14 residues. Trimming shortened V by 9 bases and J by 1 base, and 15 bases separated the two germline ends. Germline-derived CDR1 and CDR2 are MDHEN and SYDVKM. For the CDR3, the DNA is TGTGCCAGTAACCCATGGACGGTTAACTATGGCTACACCTTC. This encodes CASNPWTVNYGYTF.

The rearrangement links TRBV5-1 to TRBJ2-5; D remains unclear. The length of the CDR3 is 16 residues. V lost 0 bases and J lost 0, with 12 bases in between. Germline values: CDR1 SGHRS, CDR2 YFSETQ. The CDR3 spells CASSLGYGLYQETQYF. The DNA for the CDR3 is TGCGCCAGCAGCTTGGGTTACGGGTTGTACCAAGAGACCCAGTACTTC. Filled out from reference TRBV5-1 and TRBJ2-5, the complete variable domain reads KAGVTQTPRYLIKTRGQQVTLSCSPISGHRSVSWYQQTPGQGLQFLFEYFSETQRNKGNFPGRFSGRQFSNSRSEMNVSTLELGDSALYLCASSLGYGLYQETQYFGPGTRLLVL.

The V and J genes are TRBV28 and TRBJ1-2; the D is unclear. CDR1 MDHEN and CDR2 SYDVKM come from the germline V gene. Deletions cut 2 bases from V and 6 bases from J, with 10 bases between. This CDR3 spans 13 amino acids. The CDR3 sequence: CASSLPGLDGYTF. CDR3 in DNA: TGTGCCAGCAGTTTACCGGGATTAGATGGCTACACCTTC.

The rearrangement links TRBV18 to TRBJ2-1; 11 bases are a match to TRBD2. The CDR3 is 13 residues long. Germline CDR1 KGHSH, CDR2 LQKENI. Trimming at V came to 6 bases and at J to 9 bases, leaving 4 bases not matched to a gene. CDR3 residues: CASSSLAGVEQFF. CDR3 nucleotides: TGTGCCAGCTCTTCACTAGCGGGAGTTGAGCAGTTCTTC.